This T cell receptor beta chain emerged from a study of vaccination and CD4 T cells after COVID-19 (dated by TCRdb to 2022 to 2024). Context from the whole study: Every convalescent patient had a positive nasal swab PCR test for SARS-CoV-2, with mild disease in nine patients and severe disease in one. For a few convalescent patients, samples were collected at an early post-vaccination timepoint (day 14) as well as at a late post-vaccination timepoint (days 161 to 241). Post-COVID blood samples from convalescent patients were collected a median of around 110 days after diagnosis, with a range of about 30 to 170 days. Post-vaccine blood samples were collected a median of approximately eleven weeks after the second vaccine dose, ranging from about 13 to 241 days. As controls, cultures received a CEFX viral epitope pool (the positive control), an HIV-1 Nef peptide pool (the negative control), or no peptide at all. Participants got two doses of the Pfizer-BioNTech BNT162b2 vaccine (n=8) or two doses of the Moderna mRNA-1273 vaccine (n=2). The spike-specific CD4+ TCR repertoire was compared before and after mRNA vaccination in about nine COVID-19 convalescent patients and a handful of infection-naive healthy vaccine recipients. Six males and four females were included in the convalescent cohort, with two Hispanic individuals, seven Caucasians, two Asians and one multiracial person represented. Culture stimuli were overlapping spike peptide pools from SARS-CoV-2 and from the common cold coronaviruses HCoV-NL63, HCoV-OC43 and HCoV-229E.

With respect to this clonotype: The antigen it recognizes is unknown. Per-base qualities were not stored, and no clone one base away is much larger.

Library construction relied on PCR. DNA from cultured CD4+ T cells was subjected to TCR sequencing with the Oncomine TCR Beta short-read assay at the Johns Hopkins FTIC core. The QIAamp micro DNA kit was used to extract genomic DNA from the cultured CD4+ T cells. The Oncomine TCR Beta libraries from cultured CD4+ T cells were pooled using unique dual indexes and then sequenced on an Illumina iSeq 100. On the study's bioinformatics: Non-productive sequences were removed, and CDR3s not starting with C, not ending with F or W, or shorter than 7 amino acids were discarded. The MANAFEST web application was used to identify antigen-specific clonotypes by comparing peptide-stimulated wells against reference wells and other culture wells. Positive clones required FDR below 0.05, an odds ratio above 5, and productive frequency above 0.1% in at least two of three replicate wells. Cross-reactive clonotypes were defined as significantly expanded in both SARS-CoV-2 spike wells and at least one common cold coronavirus spike condition. CDR3 homology was assessed with Levenshtein distances (stringdist) and unrooted phylogenetic trees (ape) in R version 3.6.1. Starting from the raw public reads, TCRdb applied fastp trimming at Q25, assembled clones with MiXCR and retained in-frame beta chains. When rows share a CDR3 protein, they turn into one entry using the most common DNA and genes. None of the V and J calls come from the authors' own analysis; TCRdb made them. The sample data list some 21,000 distinct CDR3 sequences, and 46% of these were observed just once. Around an eighth of the sample lies in the top ten.

The sample's time point, from its label and the paper: late sampling 161 to 241 days after vaccination in a few convalescent patients. What the treatment or condition label conveys for this sample: approximately 9-day PBMC culture with coronavirus spike peptide pools or control peptides (ViraFEST assay). The ViraFEST assay was used in the study, in which antigen-specific T cells were expanded with peptide pools and expanded clonotypes were subsequently identified by TCR sequencing. The convalescent patients' positive SARS-CoV-2 PCR tests were from March to December 2020, which was before the Alpha, Beta and Delta variants emerged in the United States. Each well held some 2 million PBMCs cultured with roughly 10 ug/ml peptide pools in IMDM containing around 5% human AB serum and 9.5 to 10 IU/ml IL-2. On days 3 and 7, half of the culture medium was replaced with fresh IL-2-containing medium. Once the cells had been in culture for 10 days, the EasySep CD4+ T cell isolation kit was used to isolate CD4+ T cells by negative selection. PBMCs were separated from whole blood using Ficoll-Paque Plus gradient centrifugation and then either used fresh or cryopreserved at -140C. Each culture condition was generally run in triplicate wells.

Broader findings and caveats from the paper: Of the vaccine-specific clones found in convalescent patients, nearly all (304 of 307) were mono-reactive for SARS-CoV-2 spike instead of being cross-reactive with common cold coronaviruses. In convalescent patients, a median around 86% of post-vaccine SARS-CoV-2-reactive clones were detected only after vaccination, and vaccine-specific priming was suggested by this finding. Relatively few convalescent patients were included in the study, and early timepoints after natural infection were not analyzed. The median number of SARS-CoV-2-reactive clonotypes rose from approximately 20 after infection to 38 after vaccination, but the change was not significant.

This receptor was obtained from a human donor who had recovered from COVID-19. The sequenced sample was CD4+ T cells from blood, cultured in vitro, obtained about 7 months after SARS-CoV-2 vaccination.

The bases are TGCAGTGCTAGAGATCCCCTAGCGGGAGGGCTGTACAATGAGCAGTTCTTC. It translates as CSARDPLAGGLYNEQFF. The sequence joins TRBV20-1 to TRBJ2-1, with 12 central nucleotides matching TRBD2. The V end gives up 0 bases and the J end 4 bases, leaving 7 bases in the junction not matched to a gene. The CDR3 goes from the cysteine to the phenylalanine over 17 residues. The entry retains the CDR3 DNA only, 51 bases that are in frame from base 1. In the germline V gene (reference sequence), CDR1 corresponds to DFQATT and CDR2 to SNEGSKA.